This is a list of T cell receptor beta chains from one sample in a study of control samples from healthy donors and cancer patients. Method: immunoSEQ multiplex PCR; TCRdb's copy keeps in-frame clones and lacks some. The top ten hold around 4.7% of the sample, which has roughly 140,000 clones, about 89% seen once. What was sequenced was blood. The receptors originated from a man younger than 40 in good health. CDR3s include the opening cysteine and the closing phenylalanine or tryptophan. A D gene is named only where the DNA matches it firmly. Clone size is not always given. Where it is, it says once, few, many or a class for expanded clones.

TRBJ2-1,TRBV24-1,.,.,CATSGYDTVDNEQFF,TGTGCCACCAGTGGATACGACACCGTGGACAATGAGCAGTTCTTC
TRBJ2-2,TRBV5-1,.,TRBD1,CASSSIGTGSTGELFF,TGCGCCAGCAGCTCCATCGGGACAGGGTCAACCGGGGAGCTGTTTTTT
TRBJ1-2,TRBV6-5,once,TRBD1,CASRIPTTGVSGYTF,TGTGCCAGCAGAATCCCCACGACAGGGGTTAGCGGCTACACCTTC
TRBJ1-1,TRBV18,.,.,CASSVGTEAFF,TGTGCCAGCTCAGTGGGAACTGAAGCTTTCTTT
TRBJ2-2,TRBV9,.,TRBD2,CASSVRRLAGAGELFF,TGTGCCAGCAGCGTAAGGCGGCTAGCGGGAGCCGGGGAGCTGTTTTTT
TRBJ2-2,TRBV27,.,TRBD1,CASGQDTIKDRNTGELFF,TGTGCCAGCGGACAGGATACCATTAAGGACAGAAACACCGGGGAGCTGTTTTTT
TRBJ1-2,TRBV5-6,.,.,CASSLSGEGANYGYTF,TGTGCCAGCAGCTTGTCCGGGGAGGGGGCTAACTATGGCTACACCTTC
TRBJ2-7,TRBV7-8,.,.,CASSLHRDSYEQYF,TGTGCCAGCAGCTTGCACAGGGATTCATACGAGCAGTACTTC
TRBJ2-2,TRBV7-3,few,.,CASSLTLTAGELFF,TGTGCCAGCAGCTTAACCCTAACGGCCGGGGAGCTGTTTTTT
TRBJ2-3,TRBV5-1,.,.,CASSLESLTDTQYF,TGCGCCAGCAGCTTGGAAAGCCTCACAGATACGCAGTATTTT
TRBJ2-1,TRBV19,.,TRBD2,CASSIGGTSGSISYNEQFF,TGTGCCAGTAGTATAGGAGGGACTAGCGGGAGTATATCCTACAATGAGCAGTTCTTC
TRBJ1-2,TRBV11-2,.,TRBD1,CASSLARPGQGVGYTF,TGTGCCAGCAGCTTAGCCAGACCGGGACAGGGGGTAGGCTACACCTTC
TRBJ1-4,TRBV19,.,.,CASSPSRRGDEKLFF,TGTGCCAGTAGTCCCTCCAGGCGCGGGGATGAAAAACTGTTTTTT
TRBJ2-7,TRBV18,.,TRBD1,CASSPPEGGGAYEQYF,TGTGCCAGCTCACCACCGGAAGGGGGCGGTGCGTACGAGCAGTACTTC
TRBJ2-7,TRBV6-5,once,TRBD2,CASSPSGGSYEQYF,TGTGCCAGCAGTCCGAGCGGGGGGTCCTACGAGCAGTACTTC
TRBJ1-5,TRBV19,once,.,CASRPREVVQPQHF,TGTGCCAGTAGGCCCCGAGAGGTGGTTCAGCCCCAGCATTTT
TRBJ1-3,TRBV25-1,.,TRBD1,CASRDRAVSGNTIYF,TGTGCCAGCAGAGACAGGGCCGTCTCTGGAAACACCATATATTTT
TRBJ1-6,TRBV7-2,.,TRBD1,CASSLDGTGTPLHF,TGTGCCAGCAGCTTAGACGGGACAGGGACACCCCTCCACTTT
TRBJ2-4,TRBV21-1,.,.,CASSKDHRNPKNIQYF,TGTGCCAGCAGCAAAGATCACAGAAACCCCAAAAACATTCAGTACTTC
TRBJ2-1,TRBV30,.,.,CAWRGEIEQFF,TGTGCCTGGAGGGGGGAAATTGAGCAGTTCTTC
TRBJ1-6,TRBV28,.,.,CASSPSGSYNSPLHF,TGTGCCAGCAGTCCCTCCGGGTCCTATAATTCACCCCTCCACTTT
TRBJ1-2,TRBV4-3,.,.,CASSQDPGSYGYTF,TGCGCCAGCAGCCAAGATCCAGGATCCTATGGCTACACCTTC
TRBJ2-7,TRBV7-6,.,TRBD1,CASSGGDRGPEQYF,TGTGCCAGCAGCGGAGGGGACAGGGGGCCCGAGCAGTACTTC
TRBJ2-7,TRBV15,.,.,CATSREGPTYEQYF,TGTGCCACCAGCAGAGAGGGACCTACCTACGAGCAGTACTTC
TRBJ1-1,TRBV9,.,TRBD1,CASSVAPTRQGATEAFF,TGTGCCAGCAGCGTAGCTCCGACGAGACAGGGGGCTACTGAAGCTTTCTTT
TRBJ2-3,TRBV10-3,.,TRBD2,CAIRTGTSGGMDTQYF,TGTGCCATCAGAACCGGGACTAGCGGGGGGATGGATACGCAGTATTTT
TRBJ2-6,TRBV7-8,.,.,CATNPYLRVSYGANVLTF,TGTGCCACCAACCCCTATCTTAGGGTCTCTTATGGGGCCAACGTCCTGACTTTC
TRBJ2-5,TRBV15,.,.,CATSRGRAHDPQETQYF,TGTGCCACCAGCAGAGGCAGGGCCCACGATCCGCAAGAGACCCAGTACTTC
TRBJ1-4,TRBV11-2,.,.,CASSSGIATNEKLFF,TGTGCCAGCAGCTCCGGCATTGCAACTAATGAAAAACTGTTTTTT
TRBJ1-1,TRBV7-9,.,.,CASSPRGGLNTEAFF,TGTGCCAGCAGCCCCCGGGGGGGTTTGAACACTGAAGCTTTCTTT
TRBJ2-2,TRBV24-1,.,.,CATSDPLQGIGELFF,TGTGCCACCAGTGATCCCCTTCAGGGGATCGGGGAGCTGTTTTTT
TRBJ2-3,TRBV6-5,.,.,CASRFSRVDTDTQYF,TGTGCCAGCAGATTCTCCAGGGTGGACACAGATACGCAGTATTTT
TRBJ2-2,TRBV25-1,.,TRBD2,CASSEAIAGGRGGELFF,TGTGCCAGCAGTGAAGCTATAGCGGGGGGGCGTGGCGGGGAGCTGTTTTTT
TRBJ2-7,TRBV6-2/TRBV6-3,.,.,CASSRWSGEQYF,TGTGCCAGCAGCAGGTGGTCGGGGGAGCAGTACTTC
TRBJ1-1,TRBV7-3,.,TRBD1,CASSPTGDNTEAFF,TGTGCCAGCAGCCCGACAGGGGACAACACTGAAGCTTTCTTT